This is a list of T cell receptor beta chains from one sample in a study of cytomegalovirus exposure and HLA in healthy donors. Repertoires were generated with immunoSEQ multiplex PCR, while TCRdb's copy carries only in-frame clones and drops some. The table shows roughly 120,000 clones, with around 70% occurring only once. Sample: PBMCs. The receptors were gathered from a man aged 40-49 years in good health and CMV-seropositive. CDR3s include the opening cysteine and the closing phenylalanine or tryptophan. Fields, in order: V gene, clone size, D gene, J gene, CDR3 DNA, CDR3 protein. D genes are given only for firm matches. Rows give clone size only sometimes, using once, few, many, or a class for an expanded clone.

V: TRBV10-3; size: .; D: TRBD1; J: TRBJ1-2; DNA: TGTGCCACCGAGACAGGGGGCAACTATGGCTACACCTTC; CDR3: CATETGGNYGYTF
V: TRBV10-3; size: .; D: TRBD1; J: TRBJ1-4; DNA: TGTGCCATCGGAAGAGGGGGCGATGAAAAACTGTTTTTT; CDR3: CAIGRGGDEKLFF
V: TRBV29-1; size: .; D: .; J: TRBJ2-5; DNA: TGCAGCGCCGAACGGGAAGGAGAGACCCAGTACTTC; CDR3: CSAEREGETQYF
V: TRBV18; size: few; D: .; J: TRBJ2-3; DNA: TGTGCCAGCTCACCATCGGGAGATACGCAGTATTTT; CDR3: CASSPSGDTQYF
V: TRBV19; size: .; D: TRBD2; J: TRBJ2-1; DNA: TGTGCCAGTAGTAACGCTCCCCTAGCGGGAGGTTCCTACAATGAGCAGTTCTTC; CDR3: CASSNAPLAGGSYNEQFF
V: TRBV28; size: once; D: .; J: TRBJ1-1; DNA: TGTGCCAGCAGTACCGGACTGGGGACTGAAGCTTTCTTT; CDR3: CASSTGLGTEAFF
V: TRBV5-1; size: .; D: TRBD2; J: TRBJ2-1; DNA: TGCGCCAGCAGCTCCCGCCCTAGCGGGGGAAACAATGAGCAGTTCTTC; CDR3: CASSSRPSGGNNEQFF
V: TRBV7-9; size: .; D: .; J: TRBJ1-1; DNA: TGTGCCAGCAGCCCCCGGGAGGGGTTGAACACTGAAGCTTTCTTT; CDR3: CASSPREGLNTEAFF
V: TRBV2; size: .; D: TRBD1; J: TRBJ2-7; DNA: TGTGCCAGCGGCGCATCGGGACAGGGCGGTTACGAGCAGTACTTC; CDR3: CASGASGQGGYEQYF
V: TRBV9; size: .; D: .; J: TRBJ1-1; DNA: TGTGCCAGCAGCGTAGTCGGGGGGTTGACTGAAGCTTTCTTT; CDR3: CASSVVGGLTEAFF
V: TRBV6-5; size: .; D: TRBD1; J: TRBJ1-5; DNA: TGTGCCAGCAGTTACGGGCCAGGGGGAAATCAGCCCCAGCATTTT; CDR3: CASSYGPGGNQPQHF
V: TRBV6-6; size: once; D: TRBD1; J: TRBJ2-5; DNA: TGTGCCAGCAGACGCGGACAGGGGGAAGAGACCCAGTACTTC; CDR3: CASRRGQGEETQYF
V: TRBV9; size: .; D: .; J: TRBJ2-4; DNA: TGTGCCAGCAGCGTAGGACTAGGCCGATTAGCCAAAAACATTCAGTACTTC; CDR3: CASSVGLGRLAKNIQYF
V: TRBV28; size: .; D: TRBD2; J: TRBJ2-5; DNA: TGTGCCAGCAGTCGGACTAGCGGGGGGGAGACCCAGTACTTC; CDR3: CASSRTSGGETQYF
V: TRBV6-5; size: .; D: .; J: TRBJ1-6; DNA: TGTGCCAGCAGTTTCGTCTCAACAGGGTATAATTCACCCCTCCACTTT; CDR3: CASSFVSTGYNSPLHF
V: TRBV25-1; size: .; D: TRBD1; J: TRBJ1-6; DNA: TGTGCCAGCAGCTGGGACAGCCATAATTCACCCCTCCACTTT; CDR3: CASSWDSHNSPLHF
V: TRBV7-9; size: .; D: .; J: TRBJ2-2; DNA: TGTGCCAGCAGCTTAGCGCTGAGGATAACCGGGGAGCTGTTTTTT; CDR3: CASSLALRITGELFF
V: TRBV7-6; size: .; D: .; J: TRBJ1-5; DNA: TGTGCCAGCAGCTTAGTAACTTACCCCCAGCCCCAGCATTTT; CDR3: CASSLVTYPQPQHF
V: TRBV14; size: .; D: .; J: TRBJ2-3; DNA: TGTGCCAGCAGGGACACAGGGAGCACAGATACGCAGTATTTT; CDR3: CASRDTGSTDTQYF
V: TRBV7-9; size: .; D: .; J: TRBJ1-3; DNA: TGTGCCAGCAGCTTAGTTCTTCCTTCTGGAAACACCATATATTTT; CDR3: CASSLVLPSGNTIYF
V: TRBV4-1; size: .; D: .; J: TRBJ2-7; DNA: TGCGCCAGCAGCCAGGGTCGGGACTCCTACGAGCAGTACTTC; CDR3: CASSQGRDSYEQYF
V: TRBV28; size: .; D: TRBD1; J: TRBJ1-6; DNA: TGTGCCAGCAGTTTTCGGGACAGGCCTAATTCACCCCTCCACTTT; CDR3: CASSFRDRPNSPLHF
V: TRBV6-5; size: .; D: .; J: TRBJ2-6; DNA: TGTGCCAGCAGTTACTCGAGCCTCTCTGGGGCCAACGTCCTGACTTTC; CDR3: CASSYSSLSGANVLTF
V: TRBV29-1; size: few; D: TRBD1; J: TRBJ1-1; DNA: TGCAGCGCTGGACAGGGGAACACTGAAGCTTTCTTT; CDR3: CSAGQGNTEAFF
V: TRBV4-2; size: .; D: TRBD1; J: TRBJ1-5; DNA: TGTGCCAGCAGCCAAGGACAGGGGGACAATCAGCCCCAGCATTTT; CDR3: CASSQGQGDNQPQHF
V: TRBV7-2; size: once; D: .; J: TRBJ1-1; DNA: TGTGCCAGCAGCTTATCCGGGAGGCCTTTCTTT; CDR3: CASSLSGRPFF
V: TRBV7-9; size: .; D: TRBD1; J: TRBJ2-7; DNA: TGTGCCAGCAGCTTAGGACAGGGCACCTACGAGCAGTACTTC; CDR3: CASSLGQGTYEQYF
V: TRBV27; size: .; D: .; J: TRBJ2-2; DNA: TGTGCCAGCAGTTTATTCGGAGGGGGCCGCACCGGGGAGCTGTTTTTT; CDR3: CASSLFGGGRTGELFF
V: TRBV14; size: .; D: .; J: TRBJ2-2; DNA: TGTGCCAGCAGCCTCTGGGACACTTACACCGGGGAGCTGTTTTTT; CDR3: CASSLWDTYTGELFF
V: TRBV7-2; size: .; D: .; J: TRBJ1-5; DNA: TGTGCCAGCAGCTTACGGGGATTTCAGCCCCAGCATTTT; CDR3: CASSLRGFQPQHF